The 21 T cell receptor beta chains below come from one sample, sequenced in a study of blood T cell repertoires in COVID-19. Clones were read by immunoSEQ multiplex PCR, and TCRdb kept only the in-frame ones, dropping some. This sample carries about 57,000 clones, roughly 80% of them seen once, and the ten largest clones take 22%. The sample comprised peripheral blood. The receptors originated from a woman aged 60 to 75 with acute or convalescent COVID-19.

This chain joins TRBV25-1 and TRBJ1-5, with D perhaps TRBD1 (5 bases). V was cut by 8 bases and J by 3 bases, with 11 bases left in between. The CDR3 has 13 amino acids. CDR1 is MGHDK and CDR2 is SYGVNS in the germline V gene. CDR3 in DNA: TGTGCCAGCCGCGGGGGAGACAATCAGCCCCAGCATTTT. Its protein is CASRGGDNQPQHF.

This chain links TRBV15 with TRBJ1-1, with D unclear. This CDR3 has 15 amino acids. Germline CDR1 reads LNHNV; CDR2 reads YYDKDF (reference sequence). Trimming pared 8 bases from V and 0 bases from J, leaving 16 bases between. CDR3 residues: CATRGGPGLNTEAFF. The CDR3 DNA follows: TGTGCCACCCGGGGTGGGCCCGGGCTGAACACTGAAGCTTTCTTT.

The chain has TRBV10-3 and TRBJ1-1, with D perhaps TRBD1 (5 bases). The germline CDR1 and CDR2 sequences are ENHRY and SYGVKD. CDR3 length equals 14 residues. Trimming pared 2 bases from V and 5 bases from J, leaving 12 bases between. The CDR3 bases are TGTGCCATCAGTGAGGGGGGGAGTGGTACTGAAGCTTTCTTT. As protein: CAISEGGSGTEAFF.

The chain has TRBV9 and TRBJ1-4, with unresolved D. CDR3 length equals 13 residues. Germline loops: CDR1 SGDLS, CDR2 YYNGEE. Trimming pared 4 bases from V and 7 bases from J, leaving 11 bases between. The CDR3 DNA follows: TGTGCCAGCAGCCCGGGGTTAGGTGAAAAACTGTTTTTT. Its translation is CASSPGLGEKLFF.

This clone showed up just a few times. V and J are TRBV18 and TRBJ1-1; D gene unclear. CDR1 is KGHSH, CDR2 LQKENI, per germline. The V end lost 3 bases, the J end lost 6 bases, and 11 bases lay between the germline ends. This CDR3 region has 13 residues. The CDR3 region is CASSPWPDSEAFF. The CDR3 DNA follows: TGTGCCAGCTCACCCTGGCCGGACTCTGAAGCTTTCTTT. The full variable domain, its missing parts supplied by reference TRBV18 and TRBJ1-1, is NAGVMQNPRHLVRRRGQEARLRCSPMKGHSHVYWYRQLPEEGLKFMVYLQKENIIDESGMPKERFSAEFPKEGPSILRIQQVVRGDSAAYFCASSPWPDSEAFFGQGTRLTVV.

The chain is built from TRBV9 and TRBJ2-3, with D possibly being TRBD1 (5 bases). Germline V gene data show CDR1 as SGDLS and CDR2 as YYNGEE. This CDR3 contains 15 residues. Deletions cut 4 bases from V and 0 bases from J, with 12 bases between. CDR3 nucleotide sequence: TGTGCCAGCAGCCCCCAGGGATCTAGCACAGATACGCAGTATTTT. Its translation is CASSPQGSSTDTQYF.

This chain connects TRBV5-4 to TRBJ2-6, with a weak D call TRBD1 (6 bases). CDR3 length: 18 residues. CDR1 is SGHNT, CDR2 YYREEE, per germline (reference sequence). Trimming left V 4 bases short and J 0 bases short, with 17 bases between. The CDR3 DNA reads as TGTGCCAGCAGCCCTCGTGGGGGCTCTCGCTCTGGGGCCAACGTCCTGACTTTC. Encoded protein: CASSPRGGSRSGANVLTF.

This sequence joins TRBV5-1 and TRBJ2-3; tentatively, D is TRBD1 (5 bases). Germline assignment: CDR1 SGHRS and CDR2 YFSETQ. V was clipped by 5 bases and J by 0 bases, with 10 bases between them. This CDR3 has 14 amino acids. In DNA, the CDR3 is TGCGCCAGCAGAACAGGTCCTAGCACAGATACGCAGTATTTT. Its protein product is CASRTGPSTDTQYF.

The chain couples TRBV30 to TRBJ1-2; 8 bases match TRBD1. CDR3 length: 15 amino acids. Per the germline V gene, CDR1 is GTSNPN and CDR2 is SVGIG (reference sequence). The trim removed 1 base at V and 0 bases at J, leaving 4 bases unmatched. The CDR3 sequence is CAWSAAGGSNYGYTF. The CDR3 DNA follows: TGTGCCTGGAGTGCAGCAGGGGGCTCTAACTATGGCTACACCTTC. Full variable domain (rest looked up from reference TRBV30 and TRBJ1-2): SQTIHQWPATLVQPVGSPLSLECTVEGTSNPNLYWYRQAAGRGLQLLFYSVGIGQISSEVPQNLSASRPQDRQFILSSKKLLLSDSGFYLCAWSAAGGSNYGYTFGSGTRLTVV.

V is TRBV5-6 and J is TRBJ2-1, with 7 bases aligning to TRBD1. Germline values: CDR1 SGHDT, CDR2 YYEEEE. This CDR3 region has 14 residues. Trimming took 3 bases from V and 3 from J; bases not matched to a gene: 3. The CDR3 nucleotides read TGTGCCAGCAGCTCTAGGGGGCACTACAATGAGCAGTTCTTC. This sequence encodes CASSSRGHYNEQFF. Complete variable domain (other parts from reference TRBV5-6 and TRBJ2-1): DAGVTQSPTHLIKTRGQQVTLRCSPKSGHDTVSWYQQALGQGPQFIFQYYEEEERQRGNFPDRFSGHQFPNYSSELNVNALLLGDSALYLCASSSRGHYNEQFFGPGTRLTVL.

This clone was detected once. The genes are TRBV2 and TRBJ1-1; D not certain. This CDR3 spans 15 amino acids. Per the germline V gene, CDR1 is SNHLY and CDR2 is FYNNEI. Trimming took off 7 bases at V and 1 base at J, with 16 bases between the two ends. CDR3 residues: CASNDGRDGNTEAFF. The DNA for the CDR3 is TGTGCCAGCAATGATGGGAGGGATGGGAACACTGAAGCTTTCTTT.

This sequence joins TRBV24-1 and TRBJ1-1; D possibly corresponds to TRBD1 (6 bases). V gave up 8 bases and J gave up 8 bases, with 17 bases separating them. This CDR3 is 13 amino acids long. Germline V gives CDR1 KGHDR, CDR2 SFDVKD. The CDR3 protein is CATTLGGRGEAFF. CDR3 DNA: TGTGCCACCACCTTAGGGGGGAGGGGGGAAGCTTTCTTT.

CDR3 nucleotides: TGTGCCAGTAGTCCTCAGGGATCTTACATAGGCACTGAAGCTTTCTTT. This translates into CASSPQGSYIGTEAFF. The rearrangement links TRBV19 to TRBJ1-1; maybe TRBD1 (5 bases). The V and J ends lost 5 bases and 4 bases respectively, with 20 bases between them. Germline loops: CDR1 LNHDA, CDR2 SQIVND (reference sequence). CDR3 size: 16 residues. Using reference TRBV19 and TRBJ1-1 for the parts outside the CDR3, the full variable domain is DGGITQSPKYLFRKEGQNVTLSCEQNLNHDAMYWYRQDPGQGLRLIYYSQIVNDFQKGDIAEGYSVSREKKESFPLTVTSAQKNPTAFYLCASSPQGSYIGTEAFFGQGTRLTVV.

The chain recombines TRBV19 with TRBJ1-1; 9 nucleotides line up with TRBD1. J gave up 0 bases and V 4 bases, and 9 bases lay outside the gene matches. This CDR3 spans 17 amino acids. Germline lookup yields CDR1 LNHDA and CDR2 SQIVND (reference sequence). CDR3 in amino acids: CASSNRQGGTMNTEAFF. In nucleotides, the CDR3 is TGTGCCAGTAGTAATCGACAGGGGGGAACCATGAACACTGAAGCTTTCTTT. The whole variable domain, remainder taken from reference TRBV19 and TRBJ1-1, is DGGITQSPKYLFRKEGQNVTLSCEQNLNHDAMYWYRQDPGQGLRLIYYSQIVNDFQKGDIAEGYSVSREKKESFPLTVTSAQKNPTAFYLCASSNRQGGTMNTEAFFGQGTRLTVV.

The chain is built from TRBV5-1 and TRBJ1-6; D is possibly TRBD1 (5 bases). CDR3 length: 14 residues. Germline V CDR1 and CDR2: SGHRS, YFSETQ. The V end lost 2 bases, the J end lost 6 bases, and 9 bases lay between the germline ends. DNA of the CDR3: TGCGCCAGCAGCTTAGGGGCTGGTAATTCACCCCTCCACTTT. Encoded protein: CASSLGAGNSPLHF.

The chain couples TRBV6-5 to TRBJ1-2; D uncertain. The germline V and J ends were trimmed by 6 bases and 5 bases, with 10 bases remaining between them. The CDR3 extends over 12 amino acids. Germline assignment: CDR1 MNHEY and CDR2 SVGAGI. CDR3 residues: CASRGAAYGYTF. In DNA form, the CDR3 reads TGTGCCAGCAGGGGAGCAGCATATGGCTACACCTTC.

The chain uses TRBV30 and TRBJ2-1; TRBD2 agrees at 12 bases. From germline, CDR1 is GTSNPN and CDR2 SVGIG (reference sequence). The CDR3 spans 15 residues. V dropped 2 bases and J dropped 9; count of bases not matched to a gene: 8. This CDR3 is CAWSPPSGGEVEQFF. In DNA, the CDR3 is TGTGCCTGGAGTCCTCCTAGCGGGGGGGAGGTTGAGCAGTTCTTC.

The chain is built from TRBV7-2 and TRBJ1-1; 7 bases are a match to TRBD1. In germline, CDR1 is SGHTA, CDR2 FQGNSA. V lost 2 bases to trimming and J lost 2 bases; unmatched junction nucleotides: 5. This CDR3 comprises 15 residues. The CDR3 DNA is TGTGCCAGCAGCTTATTGCAGGGGGTAAACACTGAAGCTTTCTTT. It encodes CASSLLQGVNTEAFF.

This clone was counted once. The gene calls are TRBV2 and TRBJ1-1; D remains unclear. Germline V CDR1 and CDR2: SNHLY, FYNNEI. V lost 0 bases, J lost 7 bases, and 15 bases lay in between. The CDR3 totals 15 residues. The CDR3 is CASSEAQESRYEAFF. The CDR3 nucleotides are TGTGCCAGCAGTGAAGCCCAGGAATCTCGTTATGAAGCTTTCTTT.

The genes are TRBV11-3 and TRBJ2-3, with 7 positions matching TRBD2. This CDR3 has 17 amino acids. With V trimmed by 0 bases and J by 0 bases, 6 bases remained unmatched. From germline, CDR1 is SGHNT and CDR2 YENEEA. CDR3 DNA: TGTGCCAGCAGCTTAGAGGGGGGGACGGCGAGCACAGATACGCAGTATTTT. It specifies CASSLEGGTASTDTQYF.

The gene calls are TRBV2 and TRBJ1-3; TRBD1 is a possible D gene (6 bases). The CDR3 consists of 14 residues. Deletions cut 11 bases from V and 2 bases from J, with 16 bases between. The germline V gene encodes CDR1 SNHLY and CDR2 FYNNEI. CDR3 sequence (DNA): TGTGCCCGTCAGGGACATTCAGCTGGAAACACCATATATTTT. It codes for CARQGHSAGNTIYF.